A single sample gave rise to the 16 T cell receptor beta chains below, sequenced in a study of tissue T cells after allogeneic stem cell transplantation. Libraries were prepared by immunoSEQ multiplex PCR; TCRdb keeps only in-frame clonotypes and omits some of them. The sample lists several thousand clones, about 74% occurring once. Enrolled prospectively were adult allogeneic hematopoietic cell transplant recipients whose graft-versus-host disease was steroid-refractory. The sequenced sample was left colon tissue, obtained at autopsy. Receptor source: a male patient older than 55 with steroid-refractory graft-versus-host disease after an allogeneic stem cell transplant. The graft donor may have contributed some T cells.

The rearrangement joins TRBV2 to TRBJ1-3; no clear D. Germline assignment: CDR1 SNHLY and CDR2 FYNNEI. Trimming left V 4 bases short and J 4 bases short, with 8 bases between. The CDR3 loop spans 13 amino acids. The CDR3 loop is CASSGWVGNTIYF. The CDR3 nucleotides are TGTGCCAGCAGTGGGTGGGTCGGAAACACCATATATTTT.

CDR3 loop: CASSLTASNSPLHF. The CDR3 region has the DNA TGCGCCAGCAGCTTGACAGCTTCTAATTCACCCCTCCACTTT. The V and J genes are TRBV5-1 and TRBJ1-6, with D unresolved. The germline V gene has CDR1 SGHRS and CDR2 YFSETQ. There are 14 residues in the CDR3. Trimming cost V 1 base and J 6 bases, with 8 bases left between them.

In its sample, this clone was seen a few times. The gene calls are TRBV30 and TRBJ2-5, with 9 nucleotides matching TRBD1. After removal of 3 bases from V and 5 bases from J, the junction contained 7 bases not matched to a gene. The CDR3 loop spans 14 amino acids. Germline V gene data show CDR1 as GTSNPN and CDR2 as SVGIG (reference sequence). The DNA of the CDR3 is TGTGCCTGGAGCGGCCTCGGGACAGGGGAGACCCAGTACTTC. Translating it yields CAWSGLGTGETQYF.

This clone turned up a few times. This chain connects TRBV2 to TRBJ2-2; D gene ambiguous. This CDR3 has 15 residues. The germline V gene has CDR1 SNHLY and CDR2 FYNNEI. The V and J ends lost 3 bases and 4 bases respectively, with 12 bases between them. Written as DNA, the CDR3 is TGTGCCAGCAGTGACCCAAGATCTGGCACCGGGGAGCTGTTTTTT. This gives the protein CASSDPRSGTGELFF.

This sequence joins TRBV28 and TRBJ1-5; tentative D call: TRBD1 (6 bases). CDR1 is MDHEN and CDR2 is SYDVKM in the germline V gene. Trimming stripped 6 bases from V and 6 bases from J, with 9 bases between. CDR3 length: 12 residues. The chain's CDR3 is CASSTGSQPQHF. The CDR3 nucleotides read TGTGCCAGCAGCACAGGGTCTCAGCCCCAGCATTTT.

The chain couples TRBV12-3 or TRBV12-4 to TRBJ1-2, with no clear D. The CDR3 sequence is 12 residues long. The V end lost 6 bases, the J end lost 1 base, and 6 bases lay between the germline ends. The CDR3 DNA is TGTGCCAGCAGCACAAGTAACTATGGCTACACCTTC. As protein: CASSTSNYGYTF.

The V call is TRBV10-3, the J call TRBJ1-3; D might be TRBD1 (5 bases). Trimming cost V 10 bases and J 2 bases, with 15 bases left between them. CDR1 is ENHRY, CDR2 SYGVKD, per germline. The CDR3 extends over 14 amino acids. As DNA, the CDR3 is TGTGCCACCAGGGCGGACTCTGCTGGAAACACCATATATTTT. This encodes CATRADSAGNTIYF.

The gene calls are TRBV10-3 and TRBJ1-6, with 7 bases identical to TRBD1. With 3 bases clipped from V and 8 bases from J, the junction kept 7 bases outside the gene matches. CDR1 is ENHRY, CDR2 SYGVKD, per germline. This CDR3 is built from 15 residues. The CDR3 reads CAISEGAGGDSPLHF. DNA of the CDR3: TGTGCCATCAGTGAAGGGGCAGGGGGAGATTCACCCCTCCACTTT.

CDR3 region: CASSLGGGRTGELFF. In nucleotides, the CDR3 is TGTGCCAGCAGTTTGGGCGGGGGGCGCACCGGGGAGCTGTTTTTT. This chain uses TRBV28 with TRBJ2-2, with 8 bases identical to TRBD2. Unmatched junction bases numbered 4, after V lost 3 bases and J lost 4 bases. The germline gives CDR1 MDHEN, CDR2 SYDVKM. This CDR3 is 15 amino acids long.

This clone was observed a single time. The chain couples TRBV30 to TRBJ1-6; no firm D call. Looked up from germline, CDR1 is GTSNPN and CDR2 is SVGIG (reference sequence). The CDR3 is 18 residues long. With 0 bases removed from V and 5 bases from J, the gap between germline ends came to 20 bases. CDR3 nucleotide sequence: TGTGCCTGGAGTGTGTCATCCCATCCTACAATACATAATTCACCCCTCCACTTT. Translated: CAWSVSSHPTIHNSPLHF.

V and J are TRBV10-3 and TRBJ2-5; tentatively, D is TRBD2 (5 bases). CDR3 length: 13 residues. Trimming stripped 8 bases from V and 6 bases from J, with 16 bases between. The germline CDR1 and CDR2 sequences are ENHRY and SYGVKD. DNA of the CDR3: TGTGCCATCCAGGAGGCGGCACTTCAGACCCAGTACTTC. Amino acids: CAIQEAALQTQYF.

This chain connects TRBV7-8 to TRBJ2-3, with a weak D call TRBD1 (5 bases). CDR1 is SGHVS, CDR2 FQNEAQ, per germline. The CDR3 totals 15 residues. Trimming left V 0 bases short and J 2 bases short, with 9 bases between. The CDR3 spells CASSLADRHTDTQYF. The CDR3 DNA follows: TGTGCCAGCAGCTTAGCAGACAGACACACAGATACGCAGTATTTT.

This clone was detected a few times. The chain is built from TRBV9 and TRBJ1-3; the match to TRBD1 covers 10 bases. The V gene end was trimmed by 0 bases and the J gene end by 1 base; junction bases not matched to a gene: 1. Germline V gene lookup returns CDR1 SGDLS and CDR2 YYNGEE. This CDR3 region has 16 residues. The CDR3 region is CASSVGDRGSGNTIYF. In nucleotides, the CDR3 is TGTGCCAGCAGCGTAGGGGACAGGGGATCTGGAAACACCATATATTTT.

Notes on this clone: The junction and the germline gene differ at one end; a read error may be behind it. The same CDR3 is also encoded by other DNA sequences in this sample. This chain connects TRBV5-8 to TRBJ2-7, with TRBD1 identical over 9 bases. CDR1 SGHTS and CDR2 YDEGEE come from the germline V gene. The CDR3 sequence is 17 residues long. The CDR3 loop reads CASSPMAGTGSLDEQYF. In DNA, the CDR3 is TGTGCCAGCAGCCCGATGGCTGGGACAGGGTCTCTGGACGAGCAATACTTC. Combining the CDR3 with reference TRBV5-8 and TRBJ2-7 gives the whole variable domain EAGVTQSPTHLIKTRGQQATLRCSPISGHTSVYWYQQALGLGLQFLLWYDEGEERNRGNFPPRFSGRQFPNYSSELNVNALELEDSALYLCASSPMAGTGSLDEQYFGPGTRLTVT.

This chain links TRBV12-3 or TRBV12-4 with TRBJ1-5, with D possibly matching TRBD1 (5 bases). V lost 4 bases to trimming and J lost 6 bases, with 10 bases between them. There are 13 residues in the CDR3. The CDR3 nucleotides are TGTGCCAGCAGTTCGGGGCTCCGTCAGCCCCAGCATTTT. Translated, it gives CASSSGLRQPQHF.

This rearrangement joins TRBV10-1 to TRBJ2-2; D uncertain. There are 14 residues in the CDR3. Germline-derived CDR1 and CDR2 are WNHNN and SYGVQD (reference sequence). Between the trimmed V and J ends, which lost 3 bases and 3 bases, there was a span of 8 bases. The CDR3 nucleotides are TGCGCCAGCAGTGAAGACACTTACACCGGGGAGCTGTTTTTT. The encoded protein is CASSEDTYTGELFF.